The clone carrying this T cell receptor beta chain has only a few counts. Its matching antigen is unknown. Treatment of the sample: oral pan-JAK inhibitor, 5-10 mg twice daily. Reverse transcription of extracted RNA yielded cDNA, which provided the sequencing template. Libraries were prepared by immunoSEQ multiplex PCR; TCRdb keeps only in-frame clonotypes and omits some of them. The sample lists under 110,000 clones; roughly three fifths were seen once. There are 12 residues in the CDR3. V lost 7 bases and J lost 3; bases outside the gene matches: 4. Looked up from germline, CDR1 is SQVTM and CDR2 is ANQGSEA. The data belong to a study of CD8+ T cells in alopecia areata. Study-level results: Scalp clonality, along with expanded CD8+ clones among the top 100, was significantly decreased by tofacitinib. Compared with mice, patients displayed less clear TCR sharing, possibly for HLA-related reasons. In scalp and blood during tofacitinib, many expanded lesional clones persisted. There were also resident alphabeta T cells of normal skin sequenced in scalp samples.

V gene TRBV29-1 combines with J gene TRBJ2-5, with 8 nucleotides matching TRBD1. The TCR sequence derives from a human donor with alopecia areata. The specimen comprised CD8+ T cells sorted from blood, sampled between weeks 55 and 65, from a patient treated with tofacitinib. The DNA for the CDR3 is TGCAGCGCGGACAGGGAAAAAGAGACCCAGTACTTC. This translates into CSADREKETQYF. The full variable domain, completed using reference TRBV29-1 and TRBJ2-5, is SAVISQKPSRDICQRGTSLTIQCQVDSQVTMMFWYRQQPGQSLTLIATANQGSEATYESGFVIDKFPISRPNLTFSTLTVSNMSPEDSSIYLCSADREKETQYFGPGTRLLVL.